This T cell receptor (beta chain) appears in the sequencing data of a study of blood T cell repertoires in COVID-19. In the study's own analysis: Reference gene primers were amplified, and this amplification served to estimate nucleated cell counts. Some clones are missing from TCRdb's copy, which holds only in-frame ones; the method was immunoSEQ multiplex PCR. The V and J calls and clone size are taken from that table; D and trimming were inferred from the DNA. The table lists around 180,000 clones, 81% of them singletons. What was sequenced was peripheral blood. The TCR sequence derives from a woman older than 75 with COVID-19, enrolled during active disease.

DNA for the CDR3: TGTGCCAGAAGCTGCGAACAGGGGGCGCGCCATGAGCAGTTCTTC. Its protein product is CARSCEQGARHEQFF. This rearrangement joins TRBV5-3 to TRBJ2-1, with 9 bases lining up with TRBD1. TRBV5-3 is an ORF, with its function uncertain. There are 15 residues in the CDR3. V shed 3 bases, J shed 8 bases, and the junction held 9 bases outside the gene matches.